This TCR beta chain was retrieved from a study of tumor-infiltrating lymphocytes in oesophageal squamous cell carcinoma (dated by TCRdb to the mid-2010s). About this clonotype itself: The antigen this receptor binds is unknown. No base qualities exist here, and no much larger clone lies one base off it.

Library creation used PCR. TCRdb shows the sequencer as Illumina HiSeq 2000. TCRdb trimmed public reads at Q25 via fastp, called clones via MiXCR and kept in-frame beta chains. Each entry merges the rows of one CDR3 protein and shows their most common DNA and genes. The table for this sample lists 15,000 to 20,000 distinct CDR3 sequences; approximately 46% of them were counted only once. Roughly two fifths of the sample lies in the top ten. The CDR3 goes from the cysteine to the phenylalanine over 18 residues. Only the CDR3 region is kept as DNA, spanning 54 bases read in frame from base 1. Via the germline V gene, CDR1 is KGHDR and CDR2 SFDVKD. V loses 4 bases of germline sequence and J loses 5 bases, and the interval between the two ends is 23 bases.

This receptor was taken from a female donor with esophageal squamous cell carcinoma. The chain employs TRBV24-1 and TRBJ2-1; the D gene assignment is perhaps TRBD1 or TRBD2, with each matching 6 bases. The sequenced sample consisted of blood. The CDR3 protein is CATSDPNPGAKIHNEQFF. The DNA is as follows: TGTGCCACCAGTGACCCTAATCCGGGGGCAAAGATCCACAATGAGCAGTTCTTC.